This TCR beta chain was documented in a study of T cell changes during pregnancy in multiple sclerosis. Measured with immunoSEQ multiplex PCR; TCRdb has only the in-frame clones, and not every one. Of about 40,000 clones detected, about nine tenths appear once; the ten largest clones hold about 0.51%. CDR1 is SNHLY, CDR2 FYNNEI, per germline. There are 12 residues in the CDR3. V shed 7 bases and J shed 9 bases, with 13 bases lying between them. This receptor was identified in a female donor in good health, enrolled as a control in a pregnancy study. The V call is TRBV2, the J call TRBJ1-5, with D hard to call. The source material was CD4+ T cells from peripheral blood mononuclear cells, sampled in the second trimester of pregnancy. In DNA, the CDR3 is TGTGCCAGCATTGCAGAGGTGGGGCCCCAGCATTTT. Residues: CASIAEVGPQHF.